This is a list of T cell receptor beta chains from one sample in a study of TIL therapy for anti-PD-1-resistant metastatic lung cancer. Sequenced by immunoSEQ multiplex PCR; TCRdb stores in-frame clones only, minus some. The table has around 50,000 clones, around 70% seen once. The input for sequencing was blood, taken at baseline. The receptors come from a person between 30 and 79 years old with non-small cell lung cancer. CDR3s include the opening cysteine and the closing phenylalanine or tryptophan. A D gene is named only where the DNA matches it firmly. Clone size is not always given. Where it is, it says once, few, many or a class for expanded clones.

TRBV2	few	TRBJ1-2	-	CASSEQGGYGYTF	TGTGCCAGCAGTGAACAGGGCGGCTATGGCTACACCTTC
TRBV11-3	-	TRBJ1-1	-	CASSRGQTLGNTEAFF	TGTGCCAGCAGCCGAGGACAGACGTTAGGGAACACTGAAGCTTTCTTT
TRBV29-1	-	TRBJ1-5	-	CSVGKGLNQPQHF	TGCAGCGTTGGCAAGGGACTCAATCAGCCCCAGCATTTT
TRBV18	-	TRBJ2-7	TRBD1	CASSKGTGYEQYF	TGTGCCAGCTCTAAAGGGACAGGTTACGAGCAGTACTTC
TRBV28	few	TRBJ1-5	-	CASSATDQPQHF	TGTGCCAGCAGTGCCACCGATCAGCCCCAGCATTTT
TRBV11-3	-	TRBJ2-5	TRBD2	CASSLEFWVAGKQETQYF	TGTGCCAGCAGCTTAGAGTTTTGGGTAGCGGGAAAACAAGAGACCCAGTACTTC
TRBV6-5	-	TRBJ2-7	-	CASTNYYEQYF	TGTGCCAGCACTAACTACTACGAGCAGTACTTC
TRBV2	-	TRBJ1-1	-	CASSAMGTLHGAFF	TGTGCCAGCAGTGCGATGGGGACTCTACATGGAGCTTTCTTT
TRBV28	-	TRBJ1-2	TRBD1	CASSFGQAYYGYTF	TGTGCCAGCAGTTTCGGACAGGCTTATTATGGCTACACCTTC
TRBV5-6	few	TRBJ1-2	TRBD1	CASSPTGDYGYTF	TGTGCCAGCAGTCCTACAGGGGACTATGGCTACACCTTC
TRBV5-1	-	TRBJ1-5	-	CASSLADFNQPQHF	TGCGCCAGCAGCTTGGCTGATTTCAATCAGCCCCAGCATTTT
TRBV19	few	TRBJ1-4	-	CASSGTDEGKLFF	TGTGCCAGTAGTGGAACGGACGAGGGGAAACTGTTTTTT
TRBV6-5	once	TRBJ1-1	-	CAGKTNTEAFF	TGTGCCGGCAAGACAAACACTGAAGCTTTCTTT
TRBV11-3	-	TRBJ2-1	-	CASSLRTDNEQFF	TGTGCCAGCAGCCTCCGGACAGACAATGAGCAGTTCTTC
TRBV11-2	-	TRBJ2-5	TRBD1	CASSWGQGAGRETQYF	TGTGCCAGCAGCTGGGGACAGGGGGCGGGGAGGGAGACCCAGTACTTC
TRBV7-2	-	TRBJ2-7	-	CASSLESHVSEQYF	TGTGCCAGCAGCTTAGAGTCACACGTATCCGAGCAGTACTTC
TRBV7-2	-	TRBJ2-5	TRBD1	CASSLGQGLETQYF	TGTGCCAGCAGCTTAGGACAGGGTTTGGAGACCCAGTACTTC
TRBV4-3	-	TRBJ1-5	-	CASSQTFYSNQPQHF	TGCGCCAGCAGCCAGACATTTTATAGCAATCAGCCCCAGCATTTT
TRBV29-1	-	TRBJ1-1	TRBD1	CSVEDFYRPAGGPNTEAFF	TGCAGCGTTGAAGACTTTTACCGACCGGCAGGGGGCCCAAACACTGAAGCTTTCTTT